The rows below give T cell receptor beta chains drawn from one sample of a study of T cell repertoires in cytomegalovirus infection. These receptors have no identified antigens. TCRdb re-analysed the reads in MiXCR, keeping a single row per CDR3 protein. The data hold hundreds of thousands of distinct CDR3 sequences, with about 44% observed a single time. The source was cultured PBMCs, collected from culture after CMV antigen stimulation. The receptors originated from a human donor in good health (CMV status not recorded). Some clones in this sample may be carry-over from other donors' samples. CDR3s leave out the opening cysteine and the closing phenylalanine or tryptophan. Fields, in order: V gene, CDR3 protein.

TRBV12-3/TRBV12-4 ASSPPGQGIGGYT
TRBV28 ASRRLAGGHNARSDTQY
TRBV7-6 ASSHRALGGNTGELF
TRBV6-5 ASTYSLTYNEQF
TRBV4-1 ASSQAVLRDRVATNEKLF
TRBV20-1 SARDQRTSGSGKYNEQF
TRBV20-1 SANRDRVFGYGYT
TRBV5-6 ASSPGARTEAF
TRBV7-7 ASSLWMGETQY
TRBV7-2 ASSEQGWAEAF
TRBV6-1 ASSLKGTGFYGYT
TRBV7-2 ASSLALSDPGELF
TRBV7-2 ASSRVRETQY
TRBV6-1 ASSLNGSPEETQY
TRBV6-6 ASERGLKETQY
TRBV2 ASRGTSGGTQY
TRBV28 ASNPDRGKNFQY
TRBV6-4 ASRVGRATSDSNQPQH
TRBV5-1 ASSPRRTGSETQY
TRBV7-9 ASSLSARNEKLF
TRBV6-1 ASRPDRGRYEQY
TRBV7-2 ASSPRTGDQPQH
TRBV2 ASNGLAGGIDTQY
TRBV6-2/TRBV6-3 ASTWTSGGLPQH
TRBV19 ASSSLQGTQY
TRBV7-6 ASMPMVPGANVLT
TRBV11-1 ASRRQSSGANVLT
TRBV27 ASSFHAGQGRETQY
TRBV7-6 ASSFPRTAGAGELF
TRBV27 ASSIGIAGNEQY
TRBV3-1 ASSQEWDSTYEQY
TRBV12-3/TRBV12-4 ASSLVFNEQF
TRBV6-1 ASGRNTEAF
TRBV10-3 AISDPGLGSSGELF
TRBV18 ASSPRDRAGDTQY
TRBV7-2 ASSPWTSGGTDTQY
TRBV20-1 SAYGGEGEKLF
TRBV6-2/TRBV6-3 ASSFDATGTAAGELF
TRBV6-1 ASSEWGVSYEQY
TRBV30 AWSTPGQQRPEAF
TRBV20-1 SARWPSTDTQY
TRBV2 ASRGAGGRDTQY
TRBV7-8 ATGQGLNEKLF
TRBV28 ASSLPGSRTEAF
TRBV10-3 AISDPADTSYEQY
TRBV7-2 ASSLVPSGGGYNEQF
TRBV2 ASRTSGEGTDTQY
TRBV28 ASRQGWGNQPQH
TRBV12-3/TRBV12-4 ASNTWDLNTEAF
TRBV7-2 ASSLVREAEKLF
TRBV7-6 ASSPPGDTQY
TRBV5-1 ASSRRGGYSEAF
TRBV18 ASSPTPTNYEQY
TRBV27 ASFSTSASYEQY
TRBV3-1 ASSQATSGRIEQF
TRBV7-8 ASSLGTTVRYNEQF
TRBV6-1 ASNEGQGRPYEQY
TRBV7-2 ASSLTGQGYQPQH
TRBV7-9 ASSLAGPYGYT
TRBV3-1 ASSQGGGAPLEQY